A selection of T cell receptor beta chains follows, all from one sample in a study of identical twins. Using its own MiXCR run on the 5' RACE reads, TCRdb lists one record per CDR3 protein. The top ten clones hold around 1.9% of a sample with more than 650,000 distinct CDR3 sequences, 6% to 6.5% of them seen once. The sequenced material came from naive T cells sorted from blood. Source of these receptors: a man younger than 30 in good health. The CDR3 runs from the conserved cysteine through the conserved F or W. Fields, in order: V gene, clone size, D gene, J gene, CDR3 protein, CDR3 DNA. The D gene is left open where the match is weak. Not all rows give a size; the values are once, few, many and, for expanded clones, a class.

v_call: TRBV4-3; clone_size: few; d_call: .; j_call: TRBJ1-5; cdr3_aa: CASSLSSAGHQPQHF; cdr3_nt: TGCGCCAGCAGCCTCAGTAGTGCGGGGCACCAGCCCCAGCATTTT
v_call: TRBV7-6; clone_size: .; d_call: TRBD1; j_call: TRBJ1-6; cdr3_aa: CASSSGQTNSPLHF; cdr3_nt: TGTGCCAGCAGCTCGGGACAGACGAATTCACCCCTCCACTTT
v_call: TRBV20-1; clone_size: many; d_call: .; j_call: TRBJ2-5; cdr3_aa: CSAKRLVVQETQYF; cdr3_nt: TGCAGTGCTAAAAGGCTAGTCGTCCAAGAGACCCAGTACTTC
v_call: TRBV4-1; clone_size: once; d_call: TRBD1; j_call: TRBJ2-3; cdr3_aa: CASSQGDRGWGTDTQYF; cdr3_nt: TGCGCCAGCAGCCAAGGGGACAGGGGATGGGGCACAGATACGCAGTATTTT
v_call: TRBV27; clone_size: many; d_call: TRBD2; j_call: TRBJ2-5; cdr3_aa: CASSFHPLAAGELETQYF; cdr3_nt: TGTGCCAGCAGTTTCCACCCCTTGGCAGCGGGAGAGCTAGAGACCCAGTACTTC
v_call: TRBV7-2; clone_size: .; d_call: .; j_call: TRBJ1-2; cdr3_aa: CASSLDIGGYTF; cdr3_nt: TGTGCCAGCAGCCTCGACATCGGTGGCTACACCTTC
v_call: TRBV6-5; clone_size: .; d_call: .; j_call: TRBJ1-6; cdr3_aa: CASSYLGSSYNSPLHF; cdr3_nt: TGTGCCAGCAGTTACCTTGGGAGCTCCTATAATTCACCCCTCCACTTT
v_call: TRBV29-1; clone_size: many; d_call: TRBD2; j_call: TRBJ2-3; cdr3_aa: CSVPLAGLRDTQYF; cdr3_nt: TGCAGCGTCCCCCTAGCGGGGCTGCGGGATACGCAGTATTTT
v_call: TRBV4-1; clone_size: .; d_call: .; j_call: TRBJ2-2; cdr3_aa: CASSQELRRGELFF; cdr3_nt: TGCGCCAGCAGCCAAGAACTCCGACGCGGGGAGCTGTTTTTT
v_call: TRBV4-1; clone_size: .; d_call: .; j_call: TRBJ1-5; cdr3_aa: CASSLQGLGNQPQHF; cdr3_nt: TGCGCCAGCAGTCTACAGGGACTCGGCAATCAGCCCCAGCATTTT
v_call: TRBV6-1; clone_size: many; d_call: .; j_call: TRBJ1-1; cdr3_aa: CASSMAWGENTEAFF; cdr3_nt: TGTGCCAGCAGTATGGCTTGGGGGGAGAACACTGAAGCTTTCTTT
v_call: TRBV27; clone_size: few; d_call: TRBD2; j_call: TRBJ2-3; cdr3_aa: CASSPGLAGGHRTDTQYF; cdr3_nt: TGTGCCAGCAGTCCGGGACTAGCGGGAGGGCACCGCACAGATACGCAGTATTTT
v_call: TRBV18; clone_size: .; d_call: TRBD2; j_call: TRBJ2-2; cdr3_aa: CASRAREPGELFF; cdr3_nt: TGTGCCAGCCGGGCGCGGGAGCCCGGGGAGCTGTTTTTT
v_call: TRBV20-1; clone_size: .; d_call: TRBD2; j_call: TRBJ2-1; cdr3_aa: CSAASGYNEQFF; cdr3_nt: TGCAGTGCTGCTAGCGGTTACAATGAGCAGTTCTTC
v_call: TRBV20-1; clone_size: many; d_call: .; j_call: TRBJ1-5; cdr3_aa: CSAQDRLNQPQHF; cdr3_nt: TGCAGTGCCCAAGACAGGCTCAATCAGCCCCAGCATTTT
v_call: TRBV7-9; clone_size: .; d_call: .; j_call: TRBJ1-4; cdr3_aa: CASSFEGSNEKLFF; cdr3_nt: TGTGCCAGCAGCTTCGAGGGGAGTAATGAAAAACTGTTTTTT
v_call: TRBV12-3/TRBV12-4; clone_size: many; d_call: .; j_call: TRBJ2-1; cdr3_aa: CASSSKGWEQFF; cdr3_nt: TGTGCCAGCAGTTCAAAGGGCTGGGAGCAGTTCTTC